This TCR beta chain was retrieved from a study of blood T cell repertoires in COVID-19. Study at large: COVID-19 samples collected from the United States, Italy and Spain covered acute and convalescent phases. The analysed material was cDNA or gDNA that came from T cells, B-cell-depleted T cells, or PBMCs.

Measured with immunoSEQ multiplex PCR; TCRdb has only the in-frame clones, and not every one. The table includes under 450,000 clones, about 89% detected once. The germline gives CDR1 KGHSH, CDR2 LQKENI. V was shortened by 0 bases and J by 2 bases, with 11 bases between the two germline ends. The CDR3 runs to 15 residues. Sequencing was carried out using peripheral blood. The J gene is TRBJ2-7, the V gene TRBV18, with D possibly being TRBD1 (5 bases). This sequence was found in a woman aged 40 to 50 with COVID-19, enrolled during active disease. The CDR3 DNA follows: TGTGCCAGCTCACCACCGGCCAGGGCAACCTACGAGCAGTACTTC. It is translated as CASSPPARATYEQYF.